One and the same sample provided the 4 T cell receptor beta chains below, sequenced in a study of tumor-infiltrating lymphocytes in localized non-small cell lung cancer. The repertoire was sequenced with immunoSEQ multiplex PCR; TCRdb's copy has only in-frame clones and lacks some. This sample has 12,000 to 15,000 clones, with around two thirds found just once. The specimen sequenced was uninvolved lung tissue not adjacent to the tumor. The source is a human donor with non-small cell lung cancer.

The chain is built from TRBV28 and TRBJ2-2; a possible D gene is TRBD1 (6 bases). This CDR3 comprises 16 residues. Germline values: CDR1 MDHEN, CDR2 SYDVKM. V was shortened by 7 bases and J by 0 bases, with 15 bases between the two germline ends. CDR3 amino acids: CASKNTGRANTGELFF. The CDR3 bases are TGTGCCAGCAAGAACACAGGGCGCGCGAACACCGGGGAGCTGTTTTTT.

This clone came up once. This rearrangement joins TRBV4-2 to TRBJ2-7; no clear D gene. Trimming pared 0 bases from V and 1 base from J, leaving 13 bases between. This CDR3 is built from 16 residues. Germline CDR1 is LGHNA and CDR2 is YNFKEQ. The CDR3 bases are TGTGCCAGCAGCCAAGATCGGAACGATGCATCCTACGAGCAGTACTTC. Amino acid sequence: CASSQDRNDASYEQYF.

The rearrangement joins TRBV7-2 to TRBJ2-7; unclear D gene. In germline, CDR1 is SGHTA, CDR2 FQGNSA. CDR3 size: 13 residues. V gave up 5 bases and J gave up 1 base, with 9 bases separating them. DNA of the CDR3: TGTGCCAGCAGCGTAGGATGGTCCTACGAGCAGTACGTC. Residues: CASSVGWSYEQYV.

This chain uses TRBV30 with TRBJ2-5; possibly TRBD1 or TRBD2 for D (6 bases each). V dropped 1 base and J dropped 5 bases, with 26 bases sitting between them. The CDR3 is 18 residues long. In germline, CDR1 is GTSNPN, CDR2 SVGIG (reference sequence). In DNA, the CDR3 is TGTGCCTGGAGTGGCGATTGGTGGGCCGGGGGCTGTAATGAGACCCAGTACTTC. The encoded protein is CAWSGDWWAGGCNETQYF.